This T cell receptor beta chain appears in the sequencing data of a study of blood T cells in healthy people across ages. This clonotype appeared a few times. Germline V gene lookup returns CDR1 DFQATT and CDR2 SNEGSKA (reference sequence). V was pared by 0 bases and J by 6 bases, with 7 bases between. This CDR3 has 12 residues. A second PCR of roughly 7 to 11 cycles used a sample-barcoded 5' primer and a J-beta primer mix. TCRdb recomputed calls from the 5' RACE reads with MiXCR, one row per CDR3 protein. Of some 700,000 distinct CDR3 sequences in the sample, 20% to 25% were seen once. The clonotype originates from a man in his sixties or seventies in good health. Sequencing was performed on blood. The chain joins TRBV20-1 to TRBJ2-3; no firm D call. The DNA for the CDR3 is TGCAGTGCTAGAGAGCCGTCCGATACGCAGTATTTT. Protein product: CSAREPSDTQYF.